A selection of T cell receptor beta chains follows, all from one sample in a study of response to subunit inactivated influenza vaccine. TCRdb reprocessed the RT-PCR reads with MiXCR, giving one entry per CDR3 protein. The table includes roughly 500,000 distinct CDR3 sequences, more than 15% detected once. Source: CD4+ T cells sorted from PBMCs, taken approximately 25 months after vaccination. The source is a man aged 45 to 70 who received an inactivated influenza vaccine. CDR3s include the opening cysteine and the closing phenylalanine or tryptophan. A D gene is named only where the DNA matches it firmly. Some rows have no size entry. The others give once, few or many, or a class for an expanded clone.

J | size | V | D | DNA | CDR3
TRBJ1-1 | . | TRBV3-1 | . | TGTGCCAGCAGCCAAGACAGCCGCACTGAAGCTTTCTTT | CASSQDSRTEAFF
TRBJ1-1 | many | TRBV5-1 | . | TGCGCCAGCAGCTTGGTTCAGATGAACACTGAAGCTTTCTTT | CASSLVQMNTEAFF
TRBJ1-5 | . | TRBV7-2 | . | TGTGCCAGCAGCAAAGACAGTTTTAATCAGCCCCAGCATTTT | CASSKDSFNQPQHF
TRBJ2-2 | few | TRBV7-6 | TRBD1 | TGTGCCAGCAGCGCGGGACAGGGGGGCACCGGGGAGCTGTTTTTT | CASSAGQGGTGELFF
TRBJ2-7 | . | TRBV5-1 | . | TGCGCCAGCAGCTTGGTTCGCGGGCTGAACTACGAGCAGTACTTC | CASSLVRGLNYEQYF
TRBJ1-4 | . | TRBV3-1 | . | TGTGCCAGCAGCCAAGACTTACCCGGGGCCCCTAATGAAAAACTGTTTTTT | CASSQDLPGAPNEKLFF
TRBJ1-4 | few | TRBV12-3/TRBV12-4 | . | TGTGCCAGCAGTTTGACAGTCGCAACTAATGAAAAACTGTTTTTT | CASSLTVATNEKLFF
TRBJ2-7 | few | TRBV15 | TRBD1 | TGTGCCACCAGCAGAGGTAGAGACAGGGTGGTCGAGCAGTACTTC | CATSRGRDRVVEQYF
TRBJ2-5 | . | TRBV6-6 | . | . | CASSTSGGETQYF
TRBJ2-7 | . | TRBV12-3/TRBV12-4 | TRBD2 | TGTGCCAGCAGAGCGGGAGGGTCGGGCGAGCAGTACTTC | CASRAGGSGEQYF
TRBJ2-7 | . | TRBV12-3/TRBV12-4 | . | TGTGCCAGCAGTTTATCTGGGTTCGAGCAGTACTTC | CASSLSGFEQYF
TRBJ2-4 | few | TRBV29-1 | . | TGCAGCGCTCGACAGCGCGGAGGGATGAACATTCAGTACTTC | CSARQRGGMNIQYF
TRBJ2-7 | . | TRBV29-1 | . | TGCAGCGTTGCGGAAGGGGAAAATTCCTACGAGCAGTACTTC | CSVAEGENSYEQYF